This passage covers 17 T cell receptor beta chains from one sample sequenced in a study of cytomegalovirus exposure and HLA in healthy donors listed by TCRdb under 2017. To prepare the library, the immunoSEQ multiplex PCR assay was applied. A mixture of 60 forward primers for TCR Vbeta segments and 13 reverse primers for TCR Jbeta segments was used in the multiplex PCR. In its TCRdb copy, this immuneACCESS table keeps in-frame sequences only and misses some clones. Where compared with another copy, unresolved V genes explain less than half of these, and the others have no known cause. The sample contains over 200,000 clones, around 89% of them found a single time. Of the sample, approximately 1% falls within the top ten clones. Sequenced material: PBMCs. The source of these receptors is a woman in her late teens or twenties in good health and CMV-seronegative.

This clone has only one observation. Other nucleotide sequences from this sample produce the same CDR3. The chain employs TRBV5-1 and TRBJ2-7; D is possibly TRBD1 (6 bases). V was clipped by 0 bases and J by 2 bases, with 6 bases between them. Germline V gene lookup returns CDR1 SGHRS and CDR2 YFSETQ. CDR3 size: 13 residues. The DNA of the CDR3 is TGCGCCAGCAGCTTGGAGGGGGCCTACGAGCAGTACTTC. Residues: CASSLEGAYEQYF.

V gene TRBV30 combines with J gene TRBJ2-1; 9 bases agree with TRBD2. V lost 0 bases to trimming and J lost 4 bases; unmatched junction nucleotides: 13. Germline lookup yields CDR1 GTSNPN and CDR2 SVGIG (reference sequence). There are 18 residues in the CDR3. The CDR3 DNA reads TGTGCCTGGAGTGTAGCATCCCTAGCGGGAAAGGGTTACAATGAGCAGTTCTTC. Its protein product is CAWSVASLAGKGYNEQFF.

V usage is TRBV6-5 and J usage is TRBJ1-2, with D perhaps TRBD1 (5 bases). Trimming pared 4 bases from V and 4 bases from J, leaving 16 bases between. This CDR3 is built from 15 residues. The germline gives CDR1 MNHEY, CDR2 SVGAGI. CDR3 residues: CASSSILETAYGYTF. CDR3 nucleotides: TGTGCCAGCAGTTCCATACTCGAGACAGCCTATGGCTACACCTTC.

The rearrangement uses TRBV6-4 and TRBJ2-3; 11 positions match TRBD2. V was pared by 6 bases and J by 2 bases, with 7 bases of the junction left unmatched. This CDR3 contains 16 residues. CDR1 is MRHNA, CDR2 SNTAGT, per germline. The CDR3 protein is CASSGGTSGDTDTQYF. As DNA, the CDR3 is TGTGCCAGCAGCGGCGGGACTAGCGGTGACACAGATACGCAGTATTTT.

V is TRBV30 and J is TRBJ1-2; D is ambiguous. This CDR3 region has 17 residues. V lost 4 bases and J lost 8, with 29 bases in between. Looked up from germline, CDR1 is GTSNPN and CDR2 is SVGIG (reference sequence). The CDR3, as DNA: TGTGCCTGGAATTTGGGAGGCCTCATCGAAAAAGTAGGAGGCTACACCTTC. Translating gives CAWNLGGLIEKVGGYTF.

J is TRBJ2-7 and V is TRBV13, with D perhaps matching TRBD2 (6 bases). CDR3 length: 16 amino acids. The germline V gene encodes CDR1 PRHDT and CDR2 FYEKMQ (reference sequence). V lost 5 bases to trimming and J lost 0 bases, with 17 bases between them. The CDR3 nucleotides read TGTGCCAGCAGCGGTTTAGGGGACTCCAGCTCCTACGAGCAGTACTTC. It specifies CASSGLGDSSSYEQYF. Drawing the rest from reference TRBV13 and TRBJ2-7, the complete variable domain is AAGVIQSPRHLIKEKRETATLKCYPIPRHDTVYWYQQGPGQDPQFLISFYEKMQSDKGSIPDRFSAQQFSDYHSELNMSSLELGDSALYFCASSGLGDSSSYEQYFGPGTRLTVT.

This clone is a singleton in its sample. The gene calls are TRBV27 and TRBJ1-5; perhaps TRBD1 as D (6 bases). Per germline, CDR1 MNHEY and CDR2 SMNVEV (reference sequence). V shed 10 bases and J shed 1 base, with 17 bases lying between them. The CDR3 consists of 15 residues. The CDR3 loop is CATSRYRGSNQPQHF. The CDR3 region has the DNA TGTGCCACCTCAAGGTATAGGGGGAGCAATCAGCCCCAGCATTTT.

The count of this clone is one. The V and J genes are TRBV7-2 and TRBJ2-3; the D gene is possibly TRBD2 (7 bases). V gave up 8 bases and J gave up 0 bases, with 12 bases separating them. The germline V gene encodes CDR1 SGHTA and CDR2 FQGNSA. The CDR3 runs to 14 residues. CDR3 region: CASLGGLSTDTQYF. The CDR3 DNA reads as TGTGCCAGCCTCGGGGGGCTCAGCACAGATACGCAGTATTTT.

This clone was picked up one time. The chain carries TRBV13 and TRBJ2-5; 12 bases agree with TRBD2. The V segment lost 6 bases and the J segment 2 bases; nucleotides outside the gene matches: 7. CDR1 and CDR2 (germline): PRHDT, FYEKMQ (reference sequence). The CDR3 is 16 amino acids. The CDR3 loop is CASRATSGGLQETQYF. As DNA, the CDR3 is TGTGCCAGCAGGGCTACTAGCGGGGGGTTACAAGAGACCCAGTACTTC.

This clone appeared a single time. The V gene is TRBV5-1, the J gene TRBJ1-5; possibly TRBD1 for D (6 bases). The germline V gene encodes CDR1 SGHRS and CDR2 YFSETQ. The CDR3 length is 15 residues. V lost 4 bases to trimming and J lost 3 bases, with 14 bases between them. This CDR3 is CASSPNGQFNQPQHF. Written as DNA, the CDR3 is TGCGCCAGCAGCCCTAACGGACAGTTCAATCAGCCCCAGCATTTT.

V usage is TRBV2 and J usage is TRBJ2-5; 8 positions agree with TRBD1. The junction had 5 bases not matched to a gene; V was cut back by 4 bases and J by 7 bases. The CDR3 is 13 amino acids. Per germline, CDR1 SNHLY and CDR2 FYNNEI. CDR3 coding DNA: TGTGCCAGCAGTGGAACAGGGGGAGGGACCCAGTACTTC. This sequence encodes CASSGTGGGTQYF.

V gene TRBV7-7 combines with J gene TRBJ2-7; D ambiguous. The CDR3 has 13 amino acids. The ends were cut back, 1 base at V and 0 bases at J, with 4 bases in the middle. CDR1 SSHAT and CDR2 FNYEAQ come from the germline V gene (reference sequence). CDR3 protein: CASSLGASYEQYF. CDR3 DNA sequence: TGTGCCAGCAGCTTAGGGGCCTCCTACGAGCAGTACTTC.

The rearrangement joins TRBV27 to TRBJ2-7, with 11 bases identical to TRBD2. Germline V gene lookup returns CDR1 MNHEY and CDR2 SMNVEV (reference sequence). The V segment lost 6 bases and the J segment 1 base; nucleotides outside the gene matches: 2. This CDR3 has 14 residues. The CDR3 sequence: CASSVAGGSYEQYF. The CDR3 DNA sequence: TGTGCCAGCAGCGTAGCGGGAGGGTCCTACGAGCAGTACTTC.

The rearrangement uses TRBV2 and TRBJ2-7; 8 bases agree with TRBD1. Unmatched junction bases numbered 9, after V lost 8 bases and J lost 3 bases. The CDR3 totals 14 residues. Germline CDR1 is SNHLY and CDR2 is FYNNEI. CDR3 residues: CASLRTGTDYEQYF. CDR3 nucleotide sequence: TGTGCCAGCCTTAGGACAGGGACGGACTACGAGCAGTACTTC.

The count of this clone is one. The chain's CDR3 is CASSLGLAYEQYF. In nucleotides, the CDR3 is TGTGCCAGCAGCTTAGGGCTAGCGTACGAGCAGTACTTC. The chain links TRBV7-6 to TRBJ2-7; possibly TRBD2 for D (6 bases). The CDR3 is made up of 13 amino acids. Germline loops: CDR1 SGHVS, CDR2 FNYEAQ. V shed 1 base and J shed 4 bases, with 8 bases lying between them.

This chain connects TRBV19 to TRBJ2-2, with 10 bases lining up with TRBD2. V trimming: 6 bases; J trimming: 4 bases; junction bases outside the gene matches: 8. This CDR3 region has 16 residues. Germline CDR1 is LNHDA and CDR2 is SQIVND (reference sequence). The CDR3: CASSSSGGFSTGELFF. CDR3 in DNA: TGTGCCAGTAGCTCTAGCGGGGGCTTTTCCACCGGGGAGCTGTTTTTT.

This clone has only one observation. This sequence joins TRBV27 and TRBJ1-2, with a weak D call TRBD1 (6 bases). This CDR3 region has 13 residues. V shed 4 bases and J shed 8 bases, with 14 bases lying between them. Germline CDR1 reads MNHEY; CDR2 reads SMNVEV (reference sequence). In nucleotides, the CDR3 is TGTGCCAGCAGTTACTTGACAGGCGGAGGCTACACCTTC. This codes for CASSYLTGGGYTF.